A single sample gave rise to the 29 T cell receptor beta chains below, sequenced in a study of cytomegalovirus exposure and HLA in healthy donors. TCRdb's table, derived via immunoSEQ multiplex PCR, lists solely in-frame clones and lacks some. Seen here are 140,000 or so clones, approximately 89% observed once, and the top ten hold roughly 9.2%. Sequencing used PBMCs. Receptors originate from a woman aged 18-29 years in good health and CMV-seropositive.

The V and J genes are TRBV7-2 and TRBJ2-3, with 14 bases lining up with TRBD2. Per the germline V gene, CDR1 is SGHTA and CDR2 is FQGNSA. J was trimmed by 7 bases and V by 3 bases; bases with no gene match: 6. The CDR3 sequence is 16 residues long. The CDR3 sequence: CASSLTSGGARYTQYF. In nucleotides, the CDR3 is TGTGCCAGCAGCTTGACTAGCGGGGGGGCTAGGTATACGCAGTATTTT.

This clone was seen more than once but under ten times. V is TRBV7-9 and J is TRBJ2-7; D unclear. Trimming left V 5 bases short and J 4 bases short, with 6 bases between. The CDR3 consists of 11 residues. Per the germline V gene, CDR1 is SEHNR and CDR2 is FQNEAQ (reference sequence). CDR3 loop: CASSENYEQYF. CDR3 coding DNA: TGTGCCAGCAGCGAGAATTACGAGCAGTACTTC.

The chain has TRBV18 and TRBJ2-1, with D maybe TRBD1 (5 bases). Between the trimmed V and J ends, which lost 4 bases and 0 bases, there was a span of 10 bases. CDR1 is KGHSH, CDR2 LQKENI, per germline. The CDR3 totals 15 residues. This chain's CDR3 is CASSQGRSSYNEQFF. In DNA, the CDR3 is TGTGCCAGCTCACAGGGGCGTAGCTCCTACAATGAGCAGTTCTTC.

The chain is built from TRBV29-1 and TRBJ2-5, with 9 bases lining up with TRBD2. J was trimmed by 5 bases and V by 7 bases; bases with no gene match: 11. Germline CDR1 SQVTM, CDR2 ANQGSEA. CDR3 size: 14 residues. Written as DNA, the CDR3 is TGCAGCGCCCACCGCGGGGGGGCCCGGGAGACCCAGTACTTC. Amino acid sequence: CSAHRGGARETQYF.

This rearrangement joins TRBV5-6 to TRBJ2-1; TRBD2 agrees at 9 bases. Per the germline V gene, CDR1 is SGHDT and CDR2 is YYEEEE. With 1 base clipped from V and 3 bases from J, the junction kept 11 bases outside the gene matches. CDR3 length: 18 amino acids. CDR3 DNA: TGTGCCAGCAGCTTGTTAGCAAGCGGGGGGACCTTCTACAATGAGCAGTTCTTC. Amino acids: CASSLLASGGTFYNEQFF.

The chain employs TRBV5-1 and TRBJ2-2; D possibly corresponds to TRBD1 (8 bases). The CDR3 has 16 amino acids. V was trimmed by 4 bases and J by 0 bases, leaving 13 bases between them. Germline V gene data show CDR1 as SGHRS and CDR2 as YFSETQ. CDR3 region: CASSLTGGANTGELFF. The CDR3 nucleotides are TGCGCCAGCAGCCTCACAGGGGGGGCGAACACCGGGGAGCTGTTTTTT.

The chain joins TRBV5-6 to TRBJ2-3; tentative D call: TRBD1 (5 bases). Germline V gives CDR1 SGHDT, CDR2 YYEEEE. The CDR3 totals 13 residues. V lost 3 bases and J lost 2, with 7 bases in between. CDR3 region: CASSSTVTDTQYF. DNA for the CDR3: TGTGCCAGCAGCTCGACAGTCACAGATACGCAGTATTTT.

This clone occurred a few times. The chain links TRBV4-1 to TRBJ1-1, with D tentatively TRBD1 (6 bases). Germline assignment: CDR1 MGHRA and CDR2 YSYEKL. The CDR3 loop spans 14 amino acids. Trimming left V 4 bases short and J 1 base short, with 10 bases between. CDR3 sequence: CASSRQTGNTEAFF. The CDR3 DNA reads as TGCGCCAGCAGCCGGCAGACAGGGAACACTGAAGCTTTCTTT.

This clone was seen only a few times. This rearrangement joins TRBV7-2 to TRBJ1-3, with D maybe TRBD1 (6 bases). V was shortened by 4 bases and J by 0 bases, with 13 bases between the two germline ends. The CDR3 is 16 amino acids. Per the germline V gene, CDR1 is SGHTA and CDR2 is FQGNSA. The CDR3 is CASSSGGSSSGNTIYF. The CDR3, as DNA: TGTGCCAGCAGCTCGGGGGGCAGCAGCTCTGGAAACACCATATATTTT.

The chain couples TRBV4-3 to TRBJ2-7, with a tentative D call TRBD2 (6 bases). V dropped 4 bases and J dropped 0 bases, with 13 bases sitting between them. CDR1 is LGHNA, CDR2 YSLEER, per germline. This CDR3 comprises 15 residues. The CDR3 DNA follows: TGCGCCAGCAGCCCCTTTGGGGGGTCCTCCTACGAGCAGTACTTC. Translation gives CASSPFGGSSYEQYF.

The chain carries TRBV5-1 and TRBJ1-2; unclear D gene. This CDR3 region has 13 residues. V gave up 4 bases and J gave up 2 bases, with 9 bases separating them. Germline V gives CDR1 SGHRS, CDR2 YFSETQ. The CDR3 sequence: CASSADNNYGYTF. For the CDR3, the DNA is TGCGCCAGCAGCGCCGACAACAACTATGGCTACACCTTC.

The rearrangement joins TRBV4-2 to TRBJ1-6; TRBD1 aligns across 8 bases. With V trimmed by 4 bases and J by 0 bases, 5 bases remained unmatched. The CDR3 sequence is 17 residues long. CDR1 and CDR2 (germline): LGHNA, YNFKEQ. The CDR3 DNA is TGTGCCAGCAGCCCCGACACAGGGGGCTCCTATAATTCACCCCTCCACTTT. Protein: CASSPDTGGSYNSPLHF.

This chain connects TRBV30 to TRBJ2-2, with TRBD2 matching over 10 bases. Trimming cost V 0 bases and J 8 bases; bases outside gene matches: 3. Germline lookup yields CDR1 GTSNPN and CDR2 SVGIG (reference sequence). The CDR3 loop spans 14 amino acids. CDR3 nucleotides: TGTGCCTGGAGTGTAACTAGCGGGGTAGGGGAGCTGTTTTTT. It codes for CAWSVTSGVGELFF.

This rearrangement joins TRBV10-3 to TRBJ2-7, with D tentatively TRBD2 (5 bases). V was shortened by 4 bases and J by 6 bases, with 13 bases between the two germline ends. The CDR3 covers 13 residues. The germline V gene encodes CDR1 ENHRY and CDR2 SYGVKD. Here the CDR3 reads CAISGTHPSEQYF. CDR3 coding DNA: TGTGCCATCAGTGGGACTCACCCCTCCGAGCAGTACTTC.

J is TRBJ2-3 and V is TRBV6-5; maybe TRBD2 (6 bases). The CDR3 is made up of 13 amino acids. Between the trimmed V and J ends, which lost 6 bases and 6 bases, there was a span of 13 bases. Germline values: CDR1 MNHEY, CDR2 SVGAGI. Here the CDR3 reads CASSALEGDTQYF. The CDR3 nucleotides are TGTGCCAGCAGCGCGTTGGAGGGCGATACGCAGTATTTT.

The V gene is TRBV5-1, the J gene TRBJ1-1; 12 bases are shared with TRBD1. The CDR3 is made up of 17 amino acids. Germline CDR1 SGHRS, CDR2 YFSETQ. Trimming removed 0 bases from V and 2 bases from J; junction bases left unmatched: 5. The CDR3 region has the DNA TGCGCCAGCAGCTTGGCGGGACAGGGGGCAGGTAACACTGAAGCTTTCTTT. This encodes CASSLAGQGAGNTEAFF.

This clone is a singleton in its sample. The chain links TRBV29-1 to TRBJ1-4; D is unclear. The length of the CDR3 is 14 residues. The V end lost 0 bases, the J end lost 8 bases, and 13 bases lay between the germline ends. CDR1 is SQVTM and CDR2 is ANQGSEA in the germline V gene. CDR3 sequence reads: CSVEDPAWEEKLFF. CDR3 sequence (DNA): TGCAGCGTTGAAGACCCGGCCTGGGAGGAAAAACTGTTTTTT.

The chain links TRBV6-5 to TRBJ1-2; possible D gene TRBD1, 6 bases. Looked up from germline, CDR1 is MNHEY and CDR2 is SVGAGI. Trimming shortened V by 10 bases and J by 6 bases, and 24 bases separated the two germline ends. The CDR3 length is 15 residues. The CDR3 region has the DNA TGTGCCACCACGCGATCCTATGACTCAGGGGATGGCTACACCTTC. This gives the protein CATTRSYDSGDGYTF.

The rearrangement uses TRBV10-2 and TRBJ2-1; TRBD2 aligns across 16 bases. Germline trimming cut 3 bases from V and 6 bases from J; bases unmatched to any gene: 11. The CDR3 totals 19 residues. Germline-derived CDR1 and CDR2 are WSHSY and SAAADI. The CDR3 protein is CASSDHPGTSGGAVNEQFF. The CDR3 nucleotides are TGCGCCAGCAGTGACCACCCAGGGACTAGCGGGGGGGCCGTCAATGAGCAGTTCTTC.

The chain recombines TRBV6-1 with TRBJ2-2, with D possibly TRBD2 on 7 matching bases. The germline CDR1 and CDR2 sequences are MNHNS and SASEGT. The V gene lost 1 base and the J gene lost 7 bases, with 13 bases spanning the gap. The CDR3 sequence is 15 residues long. The CDR3 DNA sequence: TGTGCCAGCAGTGAAGAGGCGGGGGCCGGCGGGGAGCTGTTTTTT. Amino acid sequence: CASSEEAGAGGELFF.

The sample holds a few counts of this clone. Other DNA variants within this sample encode the same CDR3. The genes are TRBV5-1 and TRBJ2-3; D ambiguous. V gave up 4 bases and J gave up 1 base, with 7 bases separating them. Germline V gene data show CDR1 as SGHRS and CDR2 as YFSETQ. The CDR3 runs to 13 residues. The CDR3 DNA follows: TGCGCCAGCAGCCCTACCGGCACAGATACGCAGTATTTT. This encodes CASSPTGTDTQYF.

V and J are TRBV19 and TRBJ2-1; TRBD1 matches at 9 bases. Per germline, CDR1 LNHDA and CDR2 SQIVND (reference sequence). The J segment lost 3 bases and the V segment lost 6 bases, leaving 3 bases of the junction unmatched. The CDR3 is made up of 14 amino acids. The CDR3 reads CASRRQGVYNEQFF. CDR3 nucleotides: TGTGCCAGTAGGAGACAGGGGGTCTACAATGAGCAGTTCTTC.

This clone has just one count. In DNA form, the CDR3 reads TGTGCCTGGAGTCGTACAGGGCGTGGAAACACCATATATTTT. It codes for CAWSRTGRGNTIYF. The chain recombines TRBV30 with TRBJ1-3, with a possible D match to TRBD1 (6 bases). The CDR3 is 14 residues long. Trimming took off 2 bases at V and 3 bases at J, with 11 bases between the two ends. Germline CDR1 is GTSNPN and CDR2 is SVGIG (reference sequence). The variable domain in full, completed from reference TRBV30 and TRBJ1-3, reads SQTIHQWPATLVQPVGSPLSLECTVEGTSNPNLYWYRQAAGRGLQLLFYSVGIGQISSEVPQNLSASRPQDRQFILSSKKLLLSDSGFYLCAWSRTGRGNTIYFGEGSWLTVV.

The chain has TRBV10-2 and TRBJ2-7, with unresolved D. Germline V gives CDR1 WSHSY, CDR2 SAAADI. The V end was cut by 3 bases, the J end by 6 bases, with 12 bases between. The CDR3 consists of 13 residues. The CDR3 protein is CASSDGVPSEQYF. CDR3 nucleotides: TGCGCCAGCAGTGACGGAGTTCCCTCCGAGCAGTACTTC.

The chain carries TRBV29-1 and TRBJ1-5, with TRBD1 identical over 9 bases. CDR1 and CDR2 from the germline V gene are SQVTM and ANQGSEA. V lost 4 bases to trimming and J lost 5 bases; unmatched junction nucleotides: 6. This CDR3 region has 14 residues. The CDR3 bases are TGCAGCGTTGTGGTGACAGGGGGTGATCAGCCCCAGCATTTT. This translates into CSVVVTGGDQPQHF. The entire variable domain, with the rest obtained from reference TRBV29-1 and TRBJ1-5, is as follows: SAVISQKPSRDICQRGTSLTIQCQVDSQVTMMFWYRQQPGQSLTLIATANQGSEATYESGFVIDKFPISRPNLTFSTLTVSNMSPEDSSIYLCSVVVTGGDQPQHFGDGTRLSIL.

V gene TRBV28 combines with J gene TRBJ1-5; D is perhaps TRBD1 (5 bases). V lost 3 bases to trimming and J lost 0 bases, with 12 bases between them. The CDR3 is 16 amino acids. The germline gives CDR1 MDHEN, CDR2 SYDVKM. The CDR3 reads CASSLPPGYSNQPQHF. The CDR3 region has the DNA TGTGCCAGCAGTTTGCCCCCAGGGTATAGCAATCAGCCCCAGCATTTT.

The chain employs TRBV28 and TRBJ2-7, with 12 bases fitting TRBD1. CDR1 is MDHEN and CDR2 is SYDVKM in the germline V gene. The V segment lost 6 bases and the J segment 7 bases; nucleotides outside the gene matches: 13. The CDR3 consists of 16 residues. CDR3 DNA sequence: TGTGCCAGCAGCCCCGGTGGGACAGGGGGCATCGGGGAGCAGTACTTC. The encoded protein is CASSPGGTGGIGEQYF.

The sample holds a few counts of this clone. The genes are TRBV6-5 and TRBJ2-4; 12 bases agree with TRBD2. The CDR3 spans 14 residues. V was pared by 6 bases and J by 12 bases, with 9 bases of the junction left unmatched. CDR1 MNHEY and CDR2 SVGAGI come from the germline V gene. The CDR3 spells CASSRLAGGPSQYF. The CDR3 nucleotides read TGTGCCAGCAGCCGCCTAGCGGGGGGGCCCAGTCAGTACTTC.

The chain is built from TRBV15 and TRBJ2-3; D may be TRBD1 (6 bases). The ends were cut back, 0 bases at V and 4 bases at J, with 17 bases in the middle. The CDR3 length is 17 residues. Germline V CDR1 and CDR2: LNHNV, YYDKDF (reference sequence). As DNA, the CDR3 is TGTGCCACCAGCAGAGATACTTGGGGCAGGGGCCCAGATACGCAGTATTTT. It encodes CATSRDTWGRGPDTQYF.